These 9 T cell receptor beta chains originate from one sample sequenced in a study of shared clonotypes between healthy human individuals. Method: immunoSEQ multiplex PCR; TCRdb's copy keeps in-frame clones and lacks some. This table has 450,000 to 500,000 clones, about 82% appearing once. Sequenced: PBMCs. Source of these receptors: a middle-aged woman in good health. Some clones in this sample may be carry-over from other donors' samples.

The gene calls are TRBV10-2 and TRBJ1-5, with 9 bases lining up with TRBD1. The CDR3 loop spans 16 amino acids. CDR1 WSHSY and CDR2 SAAADI come from the germline V gene. V was pared by 2 bases and J by 2 bases, with 4 bases of the junction left unmatched. Written as DNA, the CDR3 is TGCGCCAGCAGTGAGGGGGACAGGGAACGCAATCAGCCCCAGCATTTT. Protein product: CASSEGDRERNQPQHF.

J is TRBJ2-7 and V is TRBV10-3; maybe TRBD1 (6 bases). The CDR3 spans 15 residues. V was cut by 6 bases and J by 0 bases, with 15 bases left in between. The germline V gene has CDR1 ENHRY and CDR2 SYGVKD. The CDR3 loop reads CAISKQGVSSYEQYF. The CDR3 nucleotides read TGTGCCATCAGCAAACAGGGTGTAAGCTCCTACGAGCAGTACTTC.

The V call is TRBV7-3, the J call TRBJ1-1, with 8 bases aligning to TRBD1. After removal of 6 bases from V and 1 base from J, the junction contained 10 bases not matched to a gene. Germline values: CDR1 SGHTA, CDR2 FQGTGA. CDR3 length equals 16 residues. The CDR3 sequence: CASRINPGTGNTEAFF. CDR3 bases: TGTGCCAGCAGAATAAACCCCGGGACAGGGAACACTGAAGCTTTCTTT.

The chain combines TRBV4-2 with TRBJ2-5, with D possibly matching TRBD1 (6 bases). The CDR3 length is 15 residues. The V and J ends lost 0 bases and 4 bases respectively, with 12 bases between them. The germline V gene has CDR1 LGHNA and CDR2 YNFKEQ. CDR3 region: CASSQDPGEGETQYF. CDR3 nucleotide sequence: TGTGCCAGCAGCCAAGATCCAGGGGAAGGAGAGACCCAGTACTTC.

The V call is TRBV5-8, the J call TRBJ1-1; no reliable D call. Germline-derived CDR1 and CDR2 are SGHTS and YDEGEE. The CDR3 runs to 13 residues. Trimming stripped 2 bases from V and 11 bases from J, with 16 bases between. CDR3: CASSFPQPPFAFF. As DNA, the CDR3 is TGTGCCAGCAGCTTCCCACAGCCACCGTTTGCTTTCTTT.

The V and J genes are TRBV18 and TRBJ2-2; 8 nucleotides agree with TRBD1. Germline CDR1 and CDR2: KGHSH and LQKENI. The CDR3 has 15 residues. The V segment lost 4 bases and the J segment 5 bases; nucleotides outside the gene matches: 6. For the CDR3, the DNA is TGTGCCAGCTCACTGCGGACAGGGATGACCGGGGAGCTGTTTTTT. Translating gives CASSLRTGMTGELFF.

In the case of this clone: One junction end disagrees with the germline gene, perhaps due to a read error. The rearrangement uses TRBV4-1 and TRBJ1-4; 8 positions agree with TRBD1. The CDR3 runs 18 residues. The germline V gene encodes CDR1 MGHRA and CDR2 YSYEKL. This CDR3 reads CASSHPRGRGATNGKLFF. CDR3 DNA sequence: TGCGCCAGCAGCCACCCCAGGGGGCGGGGGGCAACTAATGGAAAACTGTTTTTT.

This chain uses TRBV28 with TRBJ1-5; D may be TRBD1 (5 bases). Between the trimmed V and J ends, which lost 7 bases and 0 bases, there was a span of 13 bases. The germline V gene has CDR1 MDHEN and CDR2 SYDVKM. The CDR3 covers 15 residues. CDR3 loop: CASIAGTDSNQPQHF. The CDR3 DNA is TGTGCCAGCATCGCCGGGACGGATAGCAATCAGCCCCAGCATTTT.

This clone was counted many times. Other nucleotide sequences from this sample produce the same CDR3. The chain is built from TRBV30 and TRBJ2-5; perhaps D is TRBD1 or TRBD2 (5 bases each). Trimming removed 0 bases at V and 5 bases at J, with 16 bases between. Germline CDR1 reads GTSNPN; CDR2 reads SVGIG (reference sequence). The CDR3 spans 15 residues. CDR3 in amino acids: CAWSVRSSWGETQYF. The CDR3 DNA reads TGTGCCTGGAGTGTAAGGTCCTCCTGGGGGGAGACCCAGTACTTC. The full variable domain, rest sourced from reference TRBV30 and TRBJ2-5, is SQTIHQWPATLVQPVGSPLSLECTVEGTSNPNLYWYRQAAGRGLQLLFYSVGIGQISSEVPQNLSASRPQDRQFILSSKKLLLSDSGFYLCAWSVRSSWGETQYFGPGTRLLVL.